This is a list of T cell receptor beta chains from one sample in a study of T cell repertoires in cytomegalovirus infection. Their antigen targets remain unknown. TCRdb called the reads again in MiXCR, with one record for every CDR3 protein. The sample has roughly 700,000 distinct CDR3 sequences; around a third are singletons. Sequenced here: cultured PBMCs, sampled from culture after CMV antigen stimulation. The receptors derive from a human donor in good health (CMV status not recorded). Some clones in this sample may be carry-over from other donors' samples. CDR3s include the opening cysteine and the closing phenylalanine or tryptophan. The order of the fields is D gene, V gene, J gene, clone size, CDR3 DNA, CDR3 protein. The D gene is left open where the match is weak. Clone size appears in some rows only: once, few, many, or a class for an expanded clone.

TRBD1,TRBV20-1,TRBJ2-1,NA,TGCAGTGCTAGAGATGGGGGACAGGGTTATGGTGAGCAGTTCTTC,CSARDGGQGYGEQFF
NA,TRBV12-3/TRBV12-4,TRBJ1-5,few,TGTGCCAGCAGTGGGAGAAGGGGAGGCCAGCCCCAGCATTTT,CASSGRRGGQPQHF
NA,TRBV7-9,TRBJ2-7,few,TGTGCCAGCAGCTTAGAGGAGAAAAGCTACGAGCAGTACTTC,CASSLEEKSYEQYF
NA,TRBV18,TRBJ2-3,few,TGTGCCAGCTCACCAGATCCCGGGGCAGATACGCAGTATTTT,CASSPDPGADTQYF
NA,TRBV4-2,TRBJ1-1,many,TGTGCCAGCAGCCAAGATGGCAGGAAATGGAGGAACACTGAAGCTTTCTTT,CASSQDGRKWRNTEAFF
NA,TRBV6-1,TRBJ1-6,few,TGTGCCAGCAGTTTGTCCGGGCCCCCCGCGAACTTT,CASSLSGPPANF
NA,TRBV12-3/TRBV12-4,TRBJ2-5,NA,TGTGCCAGCAGCGGCAGCGAGGCGGAGACCCAGTACTTC,CASSGSEAETQYF
NA,TRBV15,TRBJ2-2,NA,TGTGCCACCAGCAGAGATTACCGGGAGCTGTTTTTT,CATSRDYRELFF
NA,TRBV7-2,TRBJ2-1,many,TGTGCCAGCAGCTCGGGGTGGGCTATAGGGGAGCAGTTCTTC,CASSSGWAIGEQFF
TRBD1,TRBV6-1,TRBJ1-1,many,TGTGCCAGCAGAGGACAGGGGGCCGACACTGAAGCTTTCTTT,CASRGQGADTEAFF
NA,TRBV6-1,TRBJ2-5,NA,TGTGCCAGCAGTGATTTAGGGGCAGAGACCCAGTACTTC,CASSDLGAETQYF
NA,TRBV6-5,TRBJ1-1,NA,TGTGCCAGCATCCTTCTCCATTGGGGCGGTGACACTGAAGCTTTCTTT,CASILLHWGGDTEAFF
NA,TRBV27,TRBJ2-7,few,TGTGCCAGCGGGGAATCGTATCTCGGACAGAGAGCCTACGAGCAGTACTTC,CASGESYLGQRAYEQYF
NA,TRBV6-1,TRBJ2-1,few,TGTGCCAGCAGTCCTGGGGGCGCCACCTACAATGAGCAGTTCTTC,CASSPGGATYNEQFF
NA,TRBV27,TRBJ2-2,NA,TGTGCCAGCAGTTTCTCGGGCCTTAGAGTGGCCGGGGAGCTGTTTTTT,CASSFSGLRVAGELFF
NA,TRBV4-1,TRBJ1-2,NA,TGCGCCAGCGGCAGTGACAAGTTTAGCGGCTACACCTTC,CASGSDKFSGYTF
TRBD1,TRBV6-1,TRBJ2-1,NA,TGTGCCAGCAGTCTCGGACAGGGGTCCAATGAGCAGTTCTTC,CASSLGQGSNEQFF
TRBD1,TRBV20-1,TRBJ2-5,NA,TGCAGTGCTAGAGCGCCGGGACAGCGTTACCAAGAGACCCAGTACTTC,CSARAPGQRYQETQYF
TRBD1,TRBV10-3,TRBJ1-1,NA,TGTGCCATCAGTGCCTCCTTGGGGGGCAGGGGGCATACTGAAGCTTTCTTT,CAISASLGGRGHTEAFF
TRBD1,TRBV28,TRBJ1-1,NA,TGTGCCAGCAGTCCGGGACAGCCATCGGCTGAAGCTTTCTTT,CASSPGQPSAEAFF
TRBD2,TRBV4-1,TRBJ2-1,few,TGCGCCAGCAGCGAAGTAGCGGGAGCTCTGCGTGAGCAGTTCTTC,CASSEVAGALREQFF
NA,TRBV7-2,TRBJ2-1,few,TGTGCCAGCAGCTTACTCTACGGGTCCAATGAGCAGTTCTTC,CASSLLYGSNEQFF
NA,TRBV18,TRBJ2-3,NA,TGTGCCAGCTCACCACGATCCATCCCCAGGGTGTATCCAGGAGGCACAGATACGCAGTATTTT,CASSPRSIPRVYPGGTDTQYF
NA,TRBV28,TRBJ2-7,NA,TGTGCCAGCAGTTTAAGGTTTAGGGGAAGGTACGAGCAGTACTTC,CASSLRFRGRYEQYF
TRBD2,TRBV4-3,TRBJ2-7,NA,TGCGCCAGCAGCCAAGAAATAGCGGGAGCGAGGAGCTCCTACGAGCAGTACTTC,CASSQEIAGARSSYEQYF
TRBD2,TRBV7-2,TRBJ2-7,NA,TGTGCCAGCAGCACCCCAAGGCGGGGGGCCTCCTACGAGCAGTACTTC,CASSTPRRGASYEQYF
TRBD2,TRBV7-2,TRBJ2-1,NA,TGTGCCTCCCAGCGGGGCGCGCTGGGGAATGAGCAGTTCTTC,CASQRGALGNEQFF
NA,TRBV7-8,TRBJ2-2,NA,TGTGCCAGCAGCTTAGTAAGGCGAGGGGGCACCGGGGAGCTGTTTTTT,CASSLVRRGGTGELFF
NA,TRBV29-1,TRBJ1-1,few,TGCAGCGTTGGAGGGCGGAACACTGAAGCTTTCTTT,CSVGGRNTEAFF
NA,TRBV6-1,TRBJ1-2,few,TGTGCCAGCAGTGAATACTCTTCGGGACGGCAGTCTGGCTACACCTTC,CASSEYSSGRQSGYTF
TRBD1,TRBV11-1,TRBJ2-2,NA,TGTGCCAGCAGCCTAATGCATCCGGGACAGGGTTCTCCCGGGGAGCTGTTTTTT,CASSLMHPGQGSPGELFF
TRBD2,TRBV4-3,TRBJ2-5,few,TGCGCCAGCAGCCAGATTAGCGGGGGGGAAGAGACCCAGTACTTC,CASSQISGGEETQYF
NA,TRBV10-3,TRBJ2-1,few,TGTGCCACGTCAGAGATTCAGGTCGATGAGCAGTTCTTC,CATSEIQVDEQFF
NA,TRBV6-1,TRBJ1-3,NA,TGTGCCAGCAGTACCGGGGCACCAACTGGAAACACCATATATTTT,CASSTGAPTGNTIYF
NA,TRBV2,TRBJ2-5,NA,TGTGCCAGCAGTTCCGGGCAAGTGCGGCAAGGGACCCAGTACTTC,CASSSGQVRQGTQYF
TRBD1,TRBV6-1,TRBJ1-6,NA,TGTGCCAGCAGACCCGGACAGGTTGGTTCACCCCTCCACTTT,CASRPGQVGSPLHF
NA,TRBV12-3/TRBV12-4,TRBJ1-2,many,TGTGCCAGCAGCCGAGCGGGCACAGGAGATGGCTACACCTTC,CASSRAGTGDGYTF
NA,TRBV6-2/TRBV6-3,TRBJ2-7,NA,TGTGCCAGCAGTTTTCGGCTGAACTCCTACGAGCAGTACTTC,CASSFRLNSYEQYF
NA,TRBV7-9,TRBJ2-2,NA,TGTGCCAGCAGCCCTACTAGTGCCGGGGAGCTGTTTTTT,CASSPTSAGELFF
NA,TRBV2,TRBJ1-2,few,TGTGCCAGCAGTGAGGACAGTTATGGCTACACCTTC,CASSEDSYGYTF
TRBD1,TRBV7-6,TRBJ2-7,few,TGTGCCAGCAGCTCCGACAGGGAATACGAGCAGTACTTC,CASSSDREYEQYF
NA,TRBV7-6,TRBJ1-1,NA,TGTGCCAGCAGCTTAGTTTTCCCAGGGTCTTTGTACACTGAAGCTTTCTTT,CASSLVFPGSLYTEAFF
NA,TRBV12-3/TRBV12-4,TRBJ2-3,NA,TGTGCCAGCAGTCTCTTAGCGGAGCCCCCTCCAGTTACGCAGTATTTT,CASSLLAEPPPVTQYF
NA,TRBV7-9,TRBJ2-1,NA,TGTGCCAGCAGCTTACAGGCTGCGGAGAAGTTCTTC,CASSLQAAEKFF
TRBD2,TRBV4-1,TRBJ2-1,once,TGCGCCAGCAGCCAGCTTAGCGGGAGCAATGAGCAGTTCTTC,CASSQLSGSNEQFF
NA,TRBV7-2,TRBJ2-1,many,TGTGCCAGCAGCCAGATGGCAGGGTTAAATAGGGTCTCCTACAATGAGCAGTTCTTC,CASSQMAGLNRVSYNEQFF
NA,TRBV6-6,TRBJ2-3,once,TGTGCCAGCAGTTACAGGGAAGGCACAGATACGCAGTATTTT,CASSYREGTDTQYF
NA,TRBV11-2,TRBJ2-2,NA,TGTGCCAGCAACCCGTCCCCTGGCTCGACAACCGGGGAGCTGTTTTTT,CASNPSPGSTTGELFF
TRBD2,TRBV7-2,TRBJ2-7,NA,TGTGCCAGCAGCTTTTCTAGCGGGGGCCCTTACGAGCAGTACTTC,CASSFSSGGPYEQYF
NA,TRBV6-2/TRBV6-3,TRBJ2-3,NA,TGTGCCGGCCGGGGTACTAGCACAGATACGCAGTATTTT,CAGRGTSTDTQYF
NA,TRBV19,TRBJ2-1,few,TGTGCCAGTAGTGCAGACCCGGGCTACAATGAGCAGTTCTTC,CASSADPGYNEQFF
TRBD1,TRBV28,TRBJ2-7,NA,TGTGCCAGCAGTTTAGGGACAGGATACCCCTACGAGCAGTACTTC,CASSLGTGYPYEQYF
NA,TRBV6-5,TRBJ2-7,NA,TGTGCCAGCAGTCGACTTGCCTCGGGTGTCGAGCAGTACTTC,CASSRLASGVEQYF